What follows are 21 T cell receptor beta chains derived from one specimen sequenced in a study of T cell responses to AZD1222 COVID-19 vaccine. Assay: immunoSEQ multiplex PCR; the TCRdb copy retains only in-frame clones and omits some. The sample has roughly 120,000 clones, roughly 90% seen once. The sample was peripheral blood, taken on day 0 of AZD1222 vaccination. The receptors were gathered from an adult in good health.

In its sample, this clone was seen once. The CDR3 DNA reads as TGTGCCAGCAGCTTATGGGGGGCGCAGAGCAATGAGCAGTTCTTC. It encodes CASSLWGAQSNEQFF. V is TRBV11-3 and J is TRBJ2-1; D may be TRBD1 or TRBD2 (6 bases each). The CDR3 runs 15 residues. The V gene's germline CDR1 is SGHNT and CDR2 YENEEA. V dropped 2 bases and J dropped 6 bases, with 14 bases sitting between them.

The chain joins TRBV6-6 to TRBJ2-2; no firm D call. CDR3 length equals 12 residues. The V end lost 7 bases, the J end lost 8 bases, and 11 bases lay between the germline ends. Germline loops: CDR1 MNHNY, CDR2 SVGAGI (reference sequence). The chain's CDR3 is CASTPPGGELFF. CDR3 in DNA: TGTGCCAGCACCCCTCCGGGTGGGGAGCTGTTTTTT.

This chain joins TRBV2 and TRBJ2-1; D may match TRBD1 or TRBD2 (6 bases each). Germline lookup yields CDR1 SNHLY and CDR2 FYNNEI. Trimming removed 6 bases at V and 0 bases at J, with 9 bases between. The CDR3 length is 14 residues. The DNA for the CDR3 is TGTGCCAGCAGGACGGGGGCCTCCTACAATGAGCAGTTCTTC. Translation: CASRTGASYNEQFF.

In the case of this clone: Other DNA sequences in the sample encode the same CDR3. This rearrangement joins TRBV6-5 to TRBJ1-1, with D perhaps TRBD1 (5 bases). Germline values: CDR1 MNHEY, CDR2 SVGAGI. The ends were cut back, 0 bases at V and 0 bases at J, with 8 bases in the middle. This CDR3 has 15 residues. CDR3 sequence: CASSYSGRVNTEAFF. The CDR3 nucleotides read TGTGCCAGCAGTTACTCGGGCAGGGTGAACACTGAAGCTTTCTTT.

The rearrangement links TRBV4-1 to TRBJ1-1, with D perhaps TRBD1 (5 bases). The CDR3 is made up of 17 amino acids. V gave up 6 bases and J gave up 7 bases, with 27 bases separating them. CDR1 is MGHRA, CDR2 YSYEKL, per germline. In DNA form, the CDR3 reads TGCGCCAGCAGTCCCGCCGGGGCCCGCAGTTGGTTAGTTGAAGCTTTCTTT. This gives the protein CASSPAGARSWLVEAFF.

The chain joins TRBV7-9 to TRBJ1-2; D gene ambiguous. The CDR3 extends over 13 amino acids. Trimming pared 8 bases from V and 0 bases from J, leaving 10 bases between. In germline, CDR1 is SEHNR, CDR2 FQNEAQ (reference sequence). The CDR3 reads CASAQRANYGYTF. For the CDR3, the DNA is TGTGCCAGCGCCCAGCGAGCTAACTATGGCTACACCTTC.

The V gene is TRBV10-1, the J gene TRBJ2-2; the match to TRBD1 covers 7 bases. Germline CDR1 reads WNHNN; CDR2 reads SYGVQD (reference sequence). The CDR3 contains 12 residues. V dropped 5 bases and J dropped 6; count of bases not matched to a gene: 0. This CDR3 is CASSQGAGELFF. The CDR3 DNA is TGCGCCAGCAGTCAGGGGGCCGGGGAGCTGTTTTTT.

This CDR3 reads CASSGGLNTEAFF. DNA of the CDR3: TGTGCCAGCTCGGGCGGGTTGAACACTGAAGCTTTCTTT. The rearrangement uses TRBV18 and TRBJ1-1; D is unclear. This CDR3 spans 13 amino acids. Germline V gene lookup returns CDR1 KGHSH and CDR2 LQKENI. Trimming cost V 6 bases and J 0 bases, with 8 bases left between them.

The count of this clone is one. This sequence joins TRBV10-2 and TRBJ2-7; D is unresolved. CDR1 WSHSY and CDR2 SAAADI come from the germline V gene. V lost 8 bases, J lost 6 bases, and 11 bases lay in between. This CDR3 spans 11 amino acids. The CDR3 coding sequence is TGCGCCAGCCAGGCGGTGGGCGAGCAGTACTTC. This gives the protein CASQAVGEQYF.

The gene calls are TRBV27 and TRBJ2-7, with D possibly matching TRBD1 (6 bases). The CDR3 runs 13 residues. The V and J ends lost 3 bases and 0 bases respectively, with 6 bases between them. Germline CDR1 reads MNHEY; CDR2 reads SMNVEV (reference sequence). This CDR3 reads CASSFRGSYEQYF. CDR3 nucleotide sequence: TGTGCCAGCAGTTTCAGGGGCTCCTACGAGCAGTACTTC.

This clone is a singleton in its sample. This chain links TRBV5-1 with TRBJ2-1; 9 nucleotides align to TRBD2. J gave up 8 bases and V 3 bases, and 12 bases lay outside the gene matches. CDR3 length equals 16 residues. Germline CDR1 SGHRS, CDR2 YFSETQ. In DNA form, the CDR3 reads TGCGCCAGCAGCTCCCCTGCGGGGGGGCAGATCGATGAGCAGTTCTTC. Its protein product is CASSSPAGGQIDEQFF. Together with reference TRBV5-1 and TRBJ2-1, the CDR3 gives the full variable domain: KAGVTQTPRYLIKTRGQQVTLSCSPISGHRSVSWYQQTPGQGLQFLFEYFSETQRNKGNFPGRFSGRQFSNSRSEMNVSTLELGDSALYLCASSSPAGGQIDEQFFGPGTRLTVL.

This chain joins TRBV20-1 and TRBJ1-4, with D uncertain. Between the trimmed V and J ends, which lost 2 bases and 4 bases, there was a span of 2 bases. Germline V CDR1 and CDR2: DFQATT, SNEGSKA (reference sequence). The CDR3 extends over 11 amino acids. DNA for the CDR3: TGCAGTGCTAGACATAATGAAAAACTGTTTTTT. It yields the protein CSARHNEKLFF.

This chain connects TRBV5-1 to TRBJ1-5; D is ambiguous. CDR3 length equals 13 residues. Per germline, CDR1 SGHRS and CDR2 YFSETQ. Between the trimmed V and J ends, which lost 1 base and 10 bases, there was a span of 12 bases. CDR3 in amino acids: CASSLRATPPQHF. CDR3 DNA sequence: TGCGCCAGCAGCTTGCGTGCCACGCCACCCCAGCATTTT.

The rearrangement joins TRBV7-9 to TRBJ1-1; D perhaps matches TRBD1 (5 bases). Germline assignment: CDR1 SEHNR and CDR2 FQNEAQ (reference sequence). Deletions cut 3 bases from V and 1 base from J, with 6 bases between. The CDR3 extends over 13 amino acids. In nucleotides, the CDR3 is TGTGCCAGCAGCTTTCAGGGGAACACTGAAGCTTTCTTT. Amino acids: CASSFQGNTEAFF.

This chain connects TRBV12-5 to TRBJ1-3; no definite D call. CDR1 and CDR2 from the germline V gene are LGHNT and FRNRAP. The CDR3 is 13 residues long. Between the trimmed V and J ends, which lost 6 bases and 0 bases, there was a span of 6 bases. In nucleotides, the CDR3 is TGTGCTAGTGGGGGCCACTCTGGAAACACCATATATTTT. Its protein product is CASGGHSGNTIYF.

The J gene is TRBJ2-7, the V gene TRBV6-5; D might be TRBD2 (5 bases). Deletions cut 5 bases from V and 2 bases from J, with 7 bases between. The CDR3 length is 12 residues. Germline V gene sequence: CDR1 MNHEY, CDR2 SVGAGI. Written as DNA, the CDR3 is TGTGCCAGCAGTCCCGGGACCTACGAGCAGTACTTC. Translating gives CASSPGTYEQYF.

The chain uses TRBV18 and TRBJ1-2, with TRBD1 identical over 7 bases. Per germline, CDR1 KGHSH and CDR2 LQKENI. The ends lost 5 bases at V and 0 bases at J; junction bases unmatched: 9. This CDR3 comprises 16 residues. The CDR3 reads CASSVAGTVSNYGYTF. The CDR3 DNA sequence: TGTGCCAGCTCAGTCGCCGGGACAGTCTCTAACTATGGCTACACCTTC.

The V call is TRBV7-8, the J call TRBJ1-1; D is ambiguous. Germline V CDR1 and CDR2: SGHVS, FQNEAQ. Trimming left V 11 bases short and J 1 base short, with 11 bases between. The CDR3 is 12 residues long. Here the CDR3 DNA reads TGTGCCTCAAGGCGGGGGAACACTGAAGCTTTCTTT. As protein: CASRRGNTEAFF.

The chain uses TRBV11-2 and TRBJ1-2, with 7 bases aligning to TRBD1. The CDR3 consists of 14 residues. CDR1 is SGHAT, CDR2 FQNNGV, per germline. J lost 3 bases, V lost 3 bases, and 4 bases had no gene match. CDR3 region: CASSFLGQHYGYTF. The CDR3 DNA reads as TGTGCCAGCAGCTTTTTGGGACAGCACTATGGCTACACCTTC.

In DNA form, the CDR3 reads TGTGCCAGCAGCTTAGAACAGGGGGCCCATGGCTACACCTTC. It encodes CASSLEQGAHGYTF. This chain links TRBV7-9 with TRBJ1-2; 9 bases agree with TRBD1. Germline CDR1 reads SEHNR; CDR2 reads FQNEAQ (reference sequence). The V gene end was trimmed by 1 base and the J gene end by 6 bases; junction bases not matched to a gene: 3. The CDR3 contains 14 residues.

This clone was seen once. As DNA, the CDR3 is TGTGCCAGCAGCCGCTTAGCGGGAGGGTTCCGCTACAATGAGCAGTTCTTC. Residues: CASSRLAGGFRYNEQFF. The chain links TRBV13 to TRBJ2-1, with 11 bases fitting TRBD2. CDR1 PRHDT and CDR2 FYEKMQ come from the germline V gene (reference sequence). The CDR3 totals 17 residues. V trimming: 5 bases; J trimming: 3 bases; junction bases outside the gene matches: 9.